These T cell receptor beta chains were read from a single sample in a study of identical twins. One entry per CDR3 protein results from TCRdb running MiXCR on the 5' RACE reads. This sample has roughly 1.6 million distinct CDR3 sequences, with around 33% found just once. The source material was cord blood. The receptors come from a newborn girl in good health. Both conserved end residues are part of each CDR3. D genes are given only for firm matches. Some rows have no size entry. The others give once, few or many, or a class for an expanded clone.

NA TRBJ2-7 NA TRBV20-1 TGCAGTGCTCATAAGACTACAGCCTACGAGCAGTACTTC CSAHKTTAYEQYF
TRBD1 TRBJ2-4 few TRBV20-1 TGCAGTGCCTTGGACAGGGTGAACATTCAGTACTTC CSALDRVNIQYF
TRBD2 TRBJ2-3 NA TRBV5-1 TGCGCCAGCAGTACGTTTAGCGGGTGGCTTCGAAATACGCAGTATTTT CASSTFSGWLRNTQYF
TRBD1 TRBJ1-6 NA TRBV12-3/TRBV12-4 TGTGCCAGCAGTTTCGCGGGGACAGGGGGCTCACCCCTCCACTTT CASSFAGTGGSPLHF
NA TRBJ1-5 once TRBV28 TGTGCCAGCAGTCCACAGAAGTTCTTCCCCCAGCATTTT CASSPQKFFPQHF
TRBD1 TRBJ1-1 NA TRBV19 TGTGCCAGTAGTACGGGACAGGGGAGGTGGACTGAAGCTTTCTTT CASSTGQGRWTEAFF
TRBD2 TRBJ2-1 few TRBV4-2 TGTGCCAGCAGCCAAGAAGCGGGGGGGCTAAATGAGCAGTTCTTC CASSQEAGGLNEQFF
TRBD1 TRBJ2-7 few TRBV5-1 TGCGCCAGCAGCCCCGGGACAGGGGGCGCCGAGCAGTACTTC CASSPGTGGAEQYF
TRBD1 TRBJ2-1 NA TRBV20-1 TGCAGTGCCGTACCCAGACAGGGGGCCTACAATGAGCAGTTCTTC CSAVPRQGAYNEQFF
NA TRBJ1-2 few TRBV5-1 TGCGCCAGCAGCTTGGAGGCGGGGGGCCTCTATGGCTACACCTTC CASSLEAGGLYGYTF
TRBD2 TRBJ2-1 NA TRBV5-1 TGCGCCAGCAGCGCTAAACTAGCGGGGGGGAGCTCCTACAATGAGCAGTTCTTC CASSAKLAGGSSYNEQFF
TRBD1 TRBJ1-5 few TRBV12-3/TRBV12-4 TGTGCCAGCAGTTTCGGGACAGCTGGGCAGCCCCAGCATTTT CASSFGTAGQPQHF
TRBD1 TRBJ1-1 NA TRBV9 TGTGCCAGCAGCGTAGGCGGACAGGGACGCGATGAAGCTTTCTTT CASSVGGQGRDEAFF
NA TRBJ2-5 many TRBV6-6 TGTGCCAGCAGTCCGAGTATTAGAGGGGGGTCCCAGTACTTC CASSPSIRGGSQYF
NA TRBJ1-5 NA TRBV7-2 TGTGCCAGCAGCTCATCGGGACACCGAAATCAGCCCCAGCATTTT CASSSSGHRNQPQHF
NA TRBJ2-5 NA TRBV18 TGTGCCAGCTCCTCCTTATGGGGGAACCAAGAGACCCAGTACTTC CASSSLWGNQETQYF
TRBD2 TRBJ2-1 few TRBV4-1 TGCGCCAGCAGCCAATCTCCCGGGACTAGCGGGGGGAACAATGAGCAGTTCTTC CASSQSPGTSGGNNEQFF
NA TRBJ2-7 few TRBV15 TGTGCCACCAGCATCGGTAGGGATTACTCCTACGAGCAGTACTTC CATSIGRDYSYEQYF
NA TRBJ2-4 few TRBV10-3 TGTGCCATCAGTGATCCCGGAGCTAACTCAAACATTCAGTACTTC CAISDPGANSNIQYF
NA TRBJ2-2 NA TRBV25-1 TGTGCCAGCAGTGAAACCGGGAGAGGCACCGGGGAGCTGTTTTTT CASSETGRGTGELFF
TRBD2 TRBJ2-2 few TRBV20-1 TGCAGTGCCCCATGGTGGACTAGCGGGACCGGGGAGCTGTTTTTT CSAPWWTSGTGELFF
NA TRBJ2-3 few TRBV15 TGTGCCACCAGCAGAGACAGGATCCTCACAGATACGCAGTATTTT CATSRDRILTDTQYF
NA TRBJ2-7 NA TRBV12-3/TRBV12-4 TGTGCCAGCAGTTTAGGTTCTGCCGGGCAGTACTTC CASSLGSAGQYF
NA TRBJ1-1 few TRBV6-2/TRBV6-3 TGTGCCAGCAGTACGACTTACACTGAAGCTTTCTTT CASSTTYTEAFF
NA TRBJ1-1 NA TRBV19 TGTGCCAGTAGGCCTCTTGGTTACACTGAAGCTTTCTTT CASRPLGYTEAFF
NA TRBJ1-2 NA TRBV4-1 TGCGCCAGCAGCCAAACCCCGATGGAGGGTGGCTACACCTTC CASSQTPMEGGYTF
NA TRBJ2-1 few TRBV3-1 TGTGCCAGCAGCCATGCCGACGTTTACAATGAGCAGTTCTTC CASSHADVYNEQFF
TRBD1 TRBJ2-3 NA TRBV20-1 TGCAGTGCTAGAGGGGGAGACAGGGGGGCAGATACGCAGTATTTT CSARGGDRGADTQYF
NA TRBJ2-3 NA TRBV20-1 TGCAGTGCTAGGGACCCGGGACCTTCGGATACGCAGTATTTT CSARDPGPSDTQYF
TRBD1 TRBJ2-1 NA TRBV5-3 TGTGCCAGCAGTTCGGACAGGGGAAGTGATTTGTGGAATGAGCAGTTCTTC CASSSDRGSDLWNEQFF
NA TRBJ2-7 many TRBV4-2 TGTGCCAGCAGCCTTAGTCAGCCGGGTTACGAGCAGTACTTC CASSLSQPGYEQYF
NA TRBJ1-2 few TRBV2 TGTGCCAGCAGTGAATGGGATGTCGGATATGGCTACACCTTC CASSEWDVGYGYTF
NA TRBJ1-2 few TRBV27 TGTGCCAGCAGTTTTGGTCACAGGGACGTCTATGGCTACACCTTC CASSFGHRDVYGYTF
TRBD1 TRBJ1-1 NA TRBV5-1 TGCGCCAGCAGCTTGGACAGGGGCCGATCAAACACTGAAGCTTTCTTT CASSLDRGRSNTEAFF
NA TRBJ2-7 NA TRBV27 TGTGCCAGCAGTTCGACCTACGGGGGCGAGCAGTACTTC CASSSTYGGEQYF
NA TRBJ2-6 NA TRBV6-5 TGTGGCAGCAGTTACTCCGACAGCGCCCTCTCTGGGGCCAACGTCCTGACTTTC CGSSYSDSALSGANVLTF
TRBD1 TRBJ1-2 many TRBV5-1 TGCGCCAGCAGCTCGGACAGGGGCCTAAACTATGGCTACACCTTC CASSSDRGLNYGYTF
NA TRBJ2-1 NA TRBV12-5 TGTGCTAGTGGTTTGGTATCGGTAACGGGAACGGGTGAGCAGTTCTTC CASGLVSVTGTGEQFF
NA TRBJ1-4 NA TRBV20-1 TGCAGTGTTTCGGGTGGGGGTCGTGAAAAACTGTTTTTT CSVSGGGREKLFF
NA TRBJ2-3 many TRBV7-6 TGTGCCAGCAGTCCTCGACAGTCTCTCATAGATACGCAGTATTTT CASSPRQSLIDTQYF
NA TRBJ2-5 NA TRBV28 TGTGCCAGCAGCCCCATGTTGGGCAGGGCCTTGGAGACCCAGTACTTC CASSPMLGRALETQYF
NA TRBJ2-5 few TRBV7-6 TGTGCCAGCAGCTTAGCCCATACAGAGACCCAGTACTTC CASSLAHTETQYF
TRBD1 TRBJ2-7 few TRBV6-1 TGTGCCAGCAGCTATAGACAGGGCTTCACCTACGAGCAGTACTTC CASSYRQGFTYEQYF
TRBD1 TRBJ1-1 NA TRBV5-1 TGCGCCGGTTATCTCCCCGGGACAGAGGACGACACTGAAGCTTTCTTT CAGYLPGTEDDTEAFF
NA TRBJ2-7 NA TRBV27 TGTGCCAGCAGTTCCGTCGGGGTACCCTACGAGCAGTACTTC CASSSVGVPYEQYF
NA TRBJ1-1 NA TRBV5-1 TGCGCCAGCAGCTTGGTTTATTCCGGAGGAAACACTGAAGCTTTCTTT CASSLVYSGGNTEAFF
NA TRBJ2-7 NA TRBV20-1 TGCAGAGTTAAAAGGACCTACGAGCAGTACTTC CRVKRTYEQYF
TRBD2 TRBJ2-1 few TRBV20-1 TGCAGTGCCCCAAGCGGGGGGGCCTACAATGAGCAGTTCTTC CSAPSGGAYNEQFF
NA TRBJ2-5 NA TRBV5-1 TGCGCCAGCAGCTTGACGGCGGGCTCACAAGAGACCCAGTACTTC CASSLTAGSQETQYF
NA TRBJ1-1 NA TRBV5-1 TGCGCCAGCAGACAGGGTCACACTGAAGCTTTCTTT CASRQGHTEAFF
TRBD2 TRBJ2-1 few TRBV12-3/TRBV12-4 TGTGCCAGCAGACCCGGGACTAGCGGGGGGGACTCCTACAATGAGCAGTTCTTC CASRPGTSGGDSYNEQFF
NA TRBJ2-7 NA TRBV5-6 TGTGCCAGCAGCTTGGGGCATCCGGGCTACGAGCAGTACTTC CASSLGHPGYEQYF
NA TRBJ1-2 few TRBV12-3/TRBV12-4 TGTGCCAGCAGTAGGGCCCGAGGCGCCTATGGCTACACCTTC CASSRARGAYGYTF
NA TRBJ1-5 few TRBV6-6 TGTGCCAGCAGCCCCGGGACACATAGCAATCAGCCCCAGCATTTT CASSPGTHSNQPQHF
NA TRBJ1-1 NA TRBV28 TGTGCCAGCAGTTTTCCCCAATTCTCGGCTTTCTTT CASSFPQFSAFF
NA TRBJ1-2 NA TRBV29-1 TGCAGCGTTGACAAGGGAGACGGCTACACCTTC CSVDKGDGYTF
NA TRBJ2-3 few TRBV4-2 TGTGCCAGCAGCCAAAGTTCCGGGGCCATCACAGATACGCAGTATTTT CASSQSSGAITDTQYF